The 27 T cell receptor beta chains reported below all come from one sample, sequenced in a study of blood T cell repertoires in COVID-19. Sequencing used immunoSEQ multiplex PCR; TCRdb keeps in-frame clones, though not all of them. The data contain approximately 97,000 clones, about 85% of them singletons. Sequenced sample: peripheral blood. These receptors were collected from a woman in her forties or fifties with COVID-19, enrolled during active disease.

This clone has just a few counts. The chain is built from TRBV3-1 (or the pseudogene TRBV3-2) and TRBJ1-6, with no clear D. The CDR3 totals 12 residues. Trimming removed 8 bases from V and 4 bases from J, with 6 bases in between. CDR1 LGHDT and CDR2 YNNKEL come from the germline V gene (reference sequence). CDR3 nucleotide sequence: TGTGCCAGCGCAGATTATAATTCACCCCTCCACTTT. Residues: CASADYNSPLHF.

The genes are TRBV5-1 and TRBJ1-2; D remains unclear. CDR1 is SGHRS, CDR2 YFSETQ, per germline. The CDR3 covers 14 residues. V lost 4 bases and J 2 bases, leaving 12 bases between the germline ends. In nucleotides, the CDR3 is TGCGCCAGCAGCCCGGCAATCGGGAACTATGGCTACACCTTC. It codes for CASSPAIGNYGYTF. Based on the CDR3 plus reference TRBV5-1 and TRBJ1-2, the full variable domain is KAGVTQTPRYLIKTRGQQVTLSCSPISGHRSVSWYQQTPGQGLQFLFEYFSETQRNKGNFPGRFSGRQFSNSRSEMNVSTLELGDSALYLCASSPAIGNYGYTFGSGTRLTVV.

The V gene is TRBV5-6, the J gene TRBJ1-6; 9 bases agree with TRBD1. V shed 5 bases and J 6 bases; nucleotides not matched to a gene: 3. Germline lookup yields CDR1 SGHDT and CDR2 YYEEEE. This CDR3 has 14 residues. Here the CDR3 reads CASSTGQGNSPLHF. The CDR3 DNA reads TGTGCCAGCAGTACGGGACAGGGTAATTCACCCCTCCACTTT.

This clone was detected only once. This chain joins TRBV3-1 (or the pseudogene TRBV3-2) and TRBJ2-3; 7 bases line up with TRBD1. J gave up 3 bases and V 3 bases, and 6 bases lay outside the gene matches. CDR1 and CDR2 from the germline V gene are LGHDT and YNNKEL (reference sequence). The CDR3 covers 15 residues. CDR3 sequence: CASSHVGGGTDTQYF. Written as DNA, the CDR3 is TGTGCCAGCAGCCATGTAGGGGGCGGGACAGATACGCAGTATTTT.

J is TRBJ1-5 and V is TRBV7-8; the D is unclear. V lost 5 bases, J lost 1 base, and 9 bases lay in between. The CDR3 spans 14 residues. Germline CDR1 SGHVS, CDR2 FQNEAQ. Here the CDR3 DNA reads TGTGCCAGCAGCCACCGGAGAAGCAATCAGCCCCAGCATTTT. This gives the protein CASSHRRSNQPQHF. Together with reference TRBV7-8 and TRBJ1-5, the CDR3 gives the full variable domain: GAGVSQSPRYKVAKRGQDVALRCDPISGHVSLFWYQQALGQGPEFLTYFQNEAQLDKSGLPSDRFFAERPEGSVSTLKIQRTQQEDSAVYLCASSHRRSNQPQHFGDGTRLSIL.

This clone was observed a few times. The DNA for the CDR3 is TGTGCCAGCACTAGGCAGTTCAACACTGAAGCTTTCTTT. Residues: CASTRQFNTEAFF. The genes are TRBV28 and TRBJ1-1, with unresolved D. Germline-derived CDR1 and CDR2 are MDHEN and SYDVKM. V was cut by 7 bases and J by 2 bases, with 11 bases left in between. The CDR3 has 13 amino acids.

The chain couples TRBV6-2 or TRBV6-3 to TRBJ1-1, with D hard to call. Germline assignment: CDR1 MNHEY and CDR2 SVGEGT. This CDR3 is built from 11 residues. The ends were cut back, 5 bases at V and 7 bases at J, with 8 bases in the middle. DNA of the CDR3: TGTGCCAGCAGTGCCCAGATTGAAGCTTTCTTT. It yields the protein CASSAQIEAFF.

The V gene is TRBV2, the J gene TRBJ2-7, with D maybe TRBD2 (6 bases). This CDR3 is 16 amino acids long. Germline-derived CDR1 and CDR2 are SNHLY and FYNNEI. V dropped 3 bases and J dropped 0 bases, with 15 bases sitting between them. CDR3 amino acids: CASSDLRDWYSYEQYF. CDR3 sequence (DNA): TGTGCCAGCAGTGACCTCCGGGACTGGTACTCCTACGAGCAGTACTTC. The full variable domain, rest sourced from reference TRBV2 and TRBJ2-7, is EPEVTQTPSHQVTQMGQEVILRCVPISNHLYFYWYRQILGQKVEFLVSFYNNEISEKSEIFDDQFSVERPDGSNFTLKIRSTKLEDSAMYFCASSDLRDWYSYEQYFGPGTRLTVT.

This chain connects TRBV5-5 to TRBJ1-4; 9 nucleotides agree with TRBD1. The trim removed 4 bases at V and 7 bases at J, leaving 5 bases unmatched. This CDR3 is built from 14 residues. Germline V CDR1 and CDR2: SGHKS, YYEKEE (reference sequence). This CDR3 reads CASSLQGASEKLFF. The CDR3 coding sequence is TGTGCCAGCAGCCTACAGGGGGCTTCTGAAAAACTGTTTTTT.

The CDR3 nucleotides read TGTGCCAGCACCACAACGACCGGGACAGGGATCTACGAGCAGTACTTC. Residues: CASTTTTGTGIYEQYF. The chain links TRBV13 to TRBJ2-7, with 9 bases matching TRBD1. V lost 7 bases and J lost 3; bases outside the gene matches: 13. Germline CDR1 PRHDT, CDR2 FYEKMQ (reference sequence). The CDR3 length is 16 residues.

This clone was seen a handful of times. DNA for the CDR3: TGTGCCAGCAGTCCCCTCCCTAGCGGGGGATGGGACTACGAGCAGTACTTC. This translates into CASSPLPSGGWDYEQYF. The V call is TRBV25-1, the J call TRBJ2-7, with TRBD2 identical over 10 bases. J gave up 3 bases and V 5 bases, and 13 bases lay outside the gene matches. The CDR3 runs 17 residues. Germline V lookup: CDR1 MGHDK, CDR2 SYGVNS.

The CDR3 reads CASSESGLAGAGSTDTQYF. The DNA of the CDR3 is TGTGCCAGCAGTGAAAGTGGACTAGCGGGGGCGGGTAGCACAGATACGCAGTATTTT. The V and J genes are TRBV2 and TRBJ2-3, with 13 bases identical to TRBD2. Trimming removed 2 bases from V and 0 bases from J; junction bases left unmatched: 8. The CDR3 is 19 amino acids. Per germline, CDR1 SNHLY and CDR2 FYNNEI.

The chain is built from TRBV7-9 and TRBJ2-7, with 10 bases identical to TRBD1. Germline V gives CDR1 SEHNR, CDR2 FQNEAQ (reference sequence). Losses at the gene ends were 3 bases for V and 0 bases for J; bases not matched to a gene: 2. The CDR3 has 15 amino acids. The CDR3 nucleotides read TGTGCCAGCAGCTTGGGACAGGGGAGCTCCTACGAGCAGTACTTC. It encodes CASSLGQGSSYEQYF.

The V call is TRBV28, the J call TRBJ2-7, with D possibly TRBD2 on 7 matching bases. This CDR3 region has 15 residues. V was cut by 4 bases and J by 0 bases, with 13 bases left in between. The germline V gene has CDR1 MDHEN and CDR2 SYDVKM. The CDR3 coding sequence is TGTGCCAGCAGTTCTGGGGGGGGCAGCTCCTACGAGCAGTACTTC. This gives the protein CASSSGGGSSYEQYF. The variable domain in full, completed from reference TRBV28 and TRBJ2-7, reads DVKVTQSSRYLVKRTGEKVFLECVQDMDHENMFWYRQDPGLGLRLIYFSYDVKMKEKGDIPEGYSVSREKKERFSLILESASTNQTSMYLCASSSGGGSSYEQYFGPGTRLTVT.

This clone occurred a few times. The rearrangement links TRBV3-1 (or the pseudogene TRBV3-2) to TRBJ1-2, with D possibly TRBD1 on 6 matching bases. Germline-derived CDR1 and CDR2 are LGHDT and YNNKEL (reference sequence). The CDR3 has 16 residues. Trimming left V 3 bases short and J 3 bases short, with 17 bases between. The CDR3 protein is CASSQGGSGVYYGYTF. The CDR3 DNA follows: TGTGCCAGCAGCCAGGGCGGCTCAGGGGTTTACTATGGCTACACCTTC.

Details on this clone: Relative to the germline gene, one junction end is altered; a read error may explain this. The chain combines TRBV7-6 with TRBJ1-5, with D possibly TRBD1 on 5 matching bases. The CDR3 is 16 amino acids. Germline V gene data show CDR1 as SGHVS and CDR2 as FNYEAQ. This CDR3 reads CASSLAGSPSNQPQHF. The CDR3 nucleotides are TGTGCCAGCAGCCTAGCAGGGAGTCCAAGCAATCAGCCCCAGCATTTT. The variable domain in full, with the rest retrieved from reference TRBV7-6 and TRBJ1-5, is GAGVSQSPRYKVTKRGQDVALRCDPISGHVSLYWYRQALGQGPEFLTYFNYEAQQDKSGLPNDRFSAERPEGSISTLTIQRTEQRDSAMYRCASSLAGSPSNQPQHFGDGTRLSIL.

The V call is TRBV6-2 or TRBV6-3, the J call TRBJ1-1; the match to TRBD1 covers 7 bases. From germline, CDR1 is MNHEY and CDR2 SVGEGT. The junction had 2 bases not matched to a gene; V was cut back by 5 bases and J by 2 bases. CDR3 length: 13 residues. This chain's CDR3 is CASSRQGNTEAFF. The CDR3 DNA is TGTGCCAGCAGTCGACAGGGAAACACTGAAGCTTTCTTT.

The count of this clone is one. The rearrangement links TRBV5-1 to TRBJ2-7, with 11 positions matching TRBD2. With 4 bases clipped from V and 5 bases from J, the junction kept 11 bases outside the gene matches. CDR1 and CDR2 (germline): SGHRS, YFSETQ. This CDR3 has 16 amino acids. The CDR3 DNA reads as TGCGCCAGCAGCCAAGGCCATAGCGGGGGGGCTAACGAGCAGTACTTC. This translates into CASSQGHSGGANEQYF.

This chain connects TRBV3-1 (or the pseudogene TRBV3-2) to TRBJ2-7, with no clear D. Germline CDR1 LGHDT, CDR2 YNNKEL (reference sequence). V lost 4 bases and J 5 bases, leaving 15 bases between the germline ends. The CDR3 spans 14 residues. The CDR3 coding sequence is TGTGCCAGCAGCCCTCGGGTAATTACCAACGAGCAGTACTTC. Translating it yields CASSPRVITNEQYF.

This clone was picked up a small number of times. The J gene is TRBJ2-7, the V gene TRBV3-1 (or the pseudogene TRBV3-2), with 7 nucleotides matching TRBD1. Germline CDR1 and CDR2: LGHDT and YNNKEL (reference sequence). The CDR3 length is 15 residues. V shed 0 bases, J shed 2 bases, and the junction held 4 bases outside the gene matches. The CDR3 sequence is CASSQDRGNAYEQYF. The CDR3 DNA reads TGTGCCAGCAGCCAAGACAGGGGGAACGCCTACGAGCAGTACTTC.

V is TRBV7-9 and J is TRBJ2-5, with a weak D call TRBD2 (6 bases). The CDR3 is 15 amino acids. The germline CDR1 and CDR2 sequences are SEHNR and FQNEAQ (reference sequence). V dropped 4 bases and J dropped 2 bases, with 14 bases sitting between them. The DNA of the CDR3 is TGTGCCAGCAGCTCTATGCGGGGATTACAAGAGACCCAGTACTTC. This codes for CASSSMRGLQETQYF.

The V and J genes are TRBV6-5 and TRBJ1-2, with no clear D. The CDR3 is 15 amino acids. V lost 0 bases to trimming and J lost 5 bases, with 13 bases between them. CDR1 and CDR2 (germline): MNHEY, SVGAGI. The chain's CDR3 is CASSYSPAYPYGYTF. CDR3 nucleotide sequence: TGTGCCAGCAGTTACTCCCCAGCGTATCCTTATGGCTACACCTTC.

This chain connects TRBV13 to TRBJ1-2; no reliable D call. Germline values: CDR1 PRHDT, CDR2 FYEKMQ (reference sequence). The CDR3 has 14 residues. Trimming left V 7 bases short and J 4 bases short, with 16 bases between. This CDR3 is CASTQRAGIYGYTF. CDR3 sequence (DNA): TGTGCCAGCACCCAGAGGGCGGGAATCTATGGCTACACCTTC.

The gene calls are TRBV11-3 and TRBJ2-3, with D hard to call. V was shortened by 1 base and J by 2 bases, with 13 bases between the two germline ends. The germline gives CDR1 SGHNT, CDR2 YENEEA. This CDR3 region has 16 residues. CDR3 in DNA: TGTGCCAGCAGCTTAGGCTCAGGCCTTAACACAGATACGCAGTATTTT. It specifies CASSLGSGLNTDTQYF.

This clone was counted once. The V and J genes are TRBV6-5 and TRBJ1-3; D unresolved. The CDR3 is made up of 14 amino acids. The V and J ends lost 2 bases and 4 bases respectively, with 9 bases between them. Germline assignment: CDR1 MNHEY and CDR2 SVGAGI. The CDR3 here is CASSYGGLGNTIYF. The CDR3 DNA reads TGTGCCAGCAGTTACGGAGGGTTAGGAAACACCATATATTTT.

The chain joins TRBV28 to TRBJ1-2, with TRBD1 identical over 8 bases. The CDR3 is 16 amino acids. V lost 6 bases, J lost 4 bases, and 13 bases stayed unmatched. From germline, CDR1 is MDHEN and CDR2 SYDVKM. The CDR3 is CASRTLGTGVFYGYTF. In nucleotides, the CDR3 is TGTGCCAGCAGAACCCTGGGGACAGGCGTTTTCTATGGCTACACCTTC.

V is TRBV10-1 and J is TRBJ2-1; D is possibly TRBD2 (5 bases). V lost 0 bases, J lost 4 bases, and 7 bases lay in between. The germline V gene has CDR1 WNHNN and CDR2 SYGVQD (reference sequence). The CDR3 runs to 14 residues. CDR3 sequence (DNA): TGCGCCAGCAGTGAGTCCGGGGATTACAATGAGCAGTTCTTC. Translated: CASSESGDYNEQFF.